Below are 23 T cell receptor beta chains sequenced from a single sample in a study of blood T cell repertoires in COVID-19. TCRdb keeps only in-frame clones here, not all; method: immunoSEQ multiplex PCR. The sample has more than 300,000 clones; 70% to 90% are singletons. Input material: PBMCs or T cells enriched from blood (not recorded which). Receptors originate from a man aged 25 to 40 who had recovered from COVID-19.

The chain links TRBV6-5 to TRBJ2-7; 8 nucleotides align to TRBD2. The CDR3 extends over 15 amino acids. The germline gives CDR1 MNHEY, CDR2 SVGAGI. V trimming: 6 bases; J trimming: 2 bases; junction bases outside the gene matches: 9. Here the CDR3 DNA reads TGTGCCAGCAGGGTAACCTGGCGGGGGGCCTACGAGCAGTACTTC. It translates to CASRVTWRGAYEQYF.

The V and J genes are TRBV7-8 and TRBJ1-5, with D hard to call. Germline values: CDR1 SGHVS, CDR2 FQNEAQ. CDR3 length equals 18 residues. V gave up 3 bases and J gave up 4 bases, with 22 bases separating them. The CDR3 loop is CASSFRYGEGNMNQPQHF. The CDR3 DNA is TGTGCCAGCAGCTTCAGGTACGGGGAAGGGAACATGAATCAGCCCCAGCATTTT.

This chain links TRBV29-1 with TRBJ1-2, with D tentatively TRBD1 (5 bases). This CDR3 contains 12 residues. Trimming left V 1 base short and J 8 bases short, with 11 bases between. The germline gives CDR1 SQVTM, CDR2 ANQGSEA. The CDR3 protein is CSVEGRAGGYTF. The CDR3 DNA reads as TGCAGCGTTGAAGGCAGGGCAGGCGGCTACACCTTC.

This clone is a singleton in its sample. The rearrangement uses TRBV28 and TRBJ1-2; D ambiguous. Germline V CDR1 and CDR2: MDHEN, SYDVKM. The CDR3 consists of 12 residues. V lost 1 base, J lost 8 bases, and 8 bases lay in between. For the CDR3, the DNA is TGTGCCAGCAGTTTATCGGGGAAGGGCTACACCTTC. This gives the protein CASSLSGKGYTF.

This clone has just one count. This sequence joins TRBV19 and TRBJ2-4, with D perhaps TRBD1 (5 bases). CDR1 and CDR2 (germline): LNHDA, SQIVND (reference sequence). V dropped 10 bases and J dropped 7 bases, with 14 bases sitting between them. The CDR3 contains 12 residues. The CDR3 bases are TGTGCCACGAAGACAGAATCCAACATTCAGTACTTC. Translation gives CATKTESNIQYF.

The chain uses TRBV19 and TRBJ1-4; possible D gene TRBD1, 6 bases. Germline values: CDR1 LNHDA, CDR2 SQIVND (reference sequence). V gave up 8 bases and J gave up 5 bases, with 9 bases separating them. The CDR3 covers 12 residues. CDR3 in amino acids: CASGGRNEKLFF. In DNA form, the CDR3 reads TGTGCCAGTGGGGGCCGAAATGAAAAACTGTTTTTT.

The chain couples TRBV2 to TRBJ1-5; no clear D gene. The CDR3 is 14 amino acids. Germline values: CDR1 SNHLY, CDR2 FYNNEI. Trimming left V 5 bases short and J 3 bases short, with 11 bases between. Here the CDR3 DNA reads TGTGCCAGCAGTCCTGCGGTGCTCAATCAGCCCCAGCATTTT. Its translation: CASSPAVLNQPQHF. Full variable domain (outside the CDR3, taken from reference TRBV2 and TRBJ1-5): EPEVTQTPSHQVTQMGQEVILRCVPISNHLYFYWYRQILGQKVEFLVSFYNNEISEKSEIFDDQFSVERPDGSNFTLKIRSTKLEDSAMYFCASSPAVLNQPQHFGDGTRLSIL.

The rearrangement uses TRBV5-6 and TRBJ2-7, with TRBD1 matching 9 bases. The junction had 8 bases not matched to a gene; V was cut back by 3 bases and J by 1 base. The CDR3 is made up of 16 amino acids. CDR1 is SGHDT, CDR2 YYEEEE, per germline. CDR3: CASSYLPGQGSYEQYF. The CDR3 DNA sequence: TGTGCCAGCAGCTATCTACCTGGACAGGGGTCCTACGAGCAGTACTTC.

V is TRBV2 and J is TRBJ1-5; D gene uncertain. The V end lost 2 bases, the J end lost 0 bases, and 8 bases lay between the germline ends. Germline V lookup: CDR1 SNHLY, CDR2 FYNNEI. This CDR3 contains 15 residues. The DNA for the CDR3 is TGTGCCAGCAGTGAATACAAAAATAGCAATCAGCCCCAGCATTTT. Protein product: CASSEYKNSNQPQHF.

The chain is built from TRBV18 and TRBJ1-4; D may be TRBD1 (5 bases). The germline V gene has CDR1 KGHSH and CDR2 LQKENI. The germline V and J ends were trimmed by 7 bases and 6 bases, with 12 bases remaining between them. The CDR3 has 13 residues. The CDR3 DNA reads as TGTGCCAGCTGGCAGGGCCTCCATGAAAAACTGTTTTTT. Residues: CASWQGLHEKLFF.

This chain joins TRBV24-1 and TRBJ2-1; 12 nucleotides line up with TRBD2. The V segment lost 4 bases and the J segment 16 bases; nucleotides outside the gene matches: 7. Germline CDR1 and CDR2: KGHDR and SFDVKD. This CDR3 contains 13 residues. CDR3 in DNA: TGTGCCACCAGTGACATACTAGCGGGGGGACGATTCTTC. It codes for CATSDILAGGRFF.

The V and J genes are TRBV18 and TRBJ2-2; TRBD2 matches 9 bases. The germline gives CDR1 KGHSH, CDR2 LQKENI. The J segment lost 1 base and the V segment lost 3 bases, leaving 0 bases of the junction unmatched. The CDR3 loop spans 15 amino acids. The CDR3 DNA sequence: TGTGCCAGCTCACCTAGCGGGGGGAACACCGGGGAGCTGTTTTTT. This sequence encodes CASSPSGGNTGELFF.

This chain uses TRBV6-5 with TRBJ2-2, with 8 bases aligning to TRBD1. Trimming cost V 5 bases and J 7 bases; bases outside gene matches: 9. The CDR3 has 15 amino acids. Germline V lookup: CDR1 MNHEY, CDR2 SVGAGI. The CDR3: CASSQGQVIGGELFF. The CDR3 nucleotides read TGTGCCAGCAGTCAGGGACAGGTCATAGGCGGGGAGCTGTTTTTT.

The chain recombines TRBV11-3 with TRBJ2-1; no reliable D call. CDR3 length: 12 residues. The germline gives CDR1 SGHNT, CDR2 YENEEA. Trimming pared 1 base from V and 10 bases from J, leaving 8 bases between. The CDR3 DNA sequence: TGTGCCAGCAGCTTAGGGCCCCCCGAGCAGTTCTTC. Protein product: CASSLGPPEQFF.

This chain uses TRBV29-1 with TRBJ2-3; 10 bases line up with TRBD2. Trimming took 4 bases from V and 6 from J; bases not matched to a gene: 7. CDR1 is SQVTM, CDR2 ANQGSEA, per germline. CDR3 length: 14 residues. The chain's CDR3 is CSVALAGVWDTQYF. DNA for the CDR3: TGCAGCGTTGCTCTAGCGGGAGTTTGGGATACGCAGTATTTT.

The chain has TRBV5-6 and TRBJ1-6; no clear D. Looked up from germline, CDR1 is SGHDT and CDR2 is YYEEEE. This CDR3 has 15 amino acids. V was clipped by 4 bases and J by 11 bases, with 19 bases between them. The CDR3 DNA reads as TGTGCCAGCAGCCCTTCACCGGGCGGAGGGACACCCCTCCACTTT. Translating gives CASSPSPGGGTPLHF.

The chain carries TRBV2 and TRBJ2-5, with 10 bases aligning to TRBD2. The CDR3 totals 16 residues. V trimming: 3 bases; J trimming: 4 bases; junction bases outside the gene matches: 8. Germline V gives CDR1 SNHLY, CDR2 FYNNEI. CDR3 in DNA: TGTGCCAGCAGTGATAGGTTAGCGGGGGGCTCAGAGACCCAGTACTTC. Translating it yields CASSDRLAGGSETQYF.

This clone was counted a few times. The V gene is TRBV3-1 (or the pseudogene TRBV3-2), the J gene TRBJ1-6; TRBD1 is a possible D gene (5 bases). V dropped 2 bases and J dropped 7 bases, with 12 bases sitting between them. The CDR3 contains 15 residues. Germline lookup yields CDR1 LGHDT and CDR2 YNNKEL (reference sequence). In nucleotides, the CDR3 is TGTGCCAGCAGCCAACAGGGCGCGAGGAATTCACCCCTCCACTTT. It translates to CASSQQGARNSPLHF.

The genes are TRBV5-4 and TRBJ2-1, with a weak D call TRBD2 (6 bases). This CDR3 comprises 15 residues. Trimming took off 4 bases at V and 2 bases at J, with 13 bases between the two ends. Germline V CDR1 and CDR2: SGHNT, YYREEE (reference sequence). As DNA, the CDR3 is TGTGCCAGCAGCCCAGCGGGCACCACCTACAATGAGCAGTTCTTC. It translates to CASSPAGTTYNEQFF.

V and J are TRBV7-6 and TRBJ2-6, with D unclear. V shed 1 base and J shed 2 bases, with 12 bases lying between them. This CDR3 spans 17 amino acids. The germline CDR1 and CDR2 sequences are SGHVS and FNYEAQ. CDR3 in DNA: TGTGCCAGCAGCTTAGTTAGTCGGGTGACTGGGGCCAACGTCCTGACTTTC. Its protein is CASSLVSRVTGANVLTF.

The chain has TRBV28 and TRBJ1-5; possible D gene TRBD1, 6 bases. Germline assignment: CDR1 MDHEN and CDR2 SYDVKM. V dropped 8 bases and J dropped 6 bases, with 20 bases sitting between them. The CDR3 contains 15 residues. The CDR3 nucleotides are TGTGCCAGCCGGCTTGGGGGCAGGGTTAGTCAGCCCCAGCATTTT. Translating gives CASRLGGRVSQPQHF.

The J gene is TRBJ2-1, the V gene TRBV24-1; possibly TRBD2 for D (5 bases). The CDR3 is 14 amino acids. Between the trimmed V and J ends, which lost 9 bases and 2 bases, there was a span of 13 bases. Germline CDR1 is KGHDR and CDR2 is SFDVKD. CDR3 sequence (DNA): TGTGCCACCTCGGACGCGGGTGCCTACAATGAGCAGTTCTTC. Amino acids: CATSDAGAYNEQFF.

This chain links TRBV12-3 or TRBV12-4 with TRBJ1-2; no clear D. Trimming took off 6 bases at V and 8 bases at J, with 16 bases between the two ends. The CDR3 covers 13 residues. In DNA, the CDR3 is TGTGCCAGCAGCCCCGGACTGACGCGGGGCTACACCTTC. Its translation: CASSPGLTRGYTF.